A selection of T cell receptor beta chains follows, all from one sample in a study of regulatory T cells in long-lasting Graves disease. TCRdb re-called the multiplex PCR reads through MiXCR, storing one row per CDR3 protein. This sample yields a few hundred thousand distinct CDR3 sequences, of which about 13% are seen a single time; approximately 9.3% belongs to the top ten. These data also featured in a second study, about T cells in Graves' hyperthyroidism and ophthalmopathy.

The sequences come from peripheral blood mononuclear cells (PBMCs), collected at new diagnosis, from a patient treated with antithyroid drugs. These receptors originate from a man younger than 45 with Graves disease. CDR3s include the opening cysteine and the closing phenylalanine or tryptophan. A D gene is named only where the DNA matches it firmly. Expanded clones are given a class, and other clones once, few, many or no size at all.

j_call,clone_size,v_call,d_call,cdr3_nt,cdr3_aa
TRBJ2-7,many,TRBV7-2,TRBD2,TGTGCCAGCAGCCGATCCGGGGCGGGAGGGAGCTCCTACGAGCAGTACTTC,CASSRSGAGGSSYEQYF
TRBJ2-2,many,TRBV5-1,.,TGCGCCAGCAGCTTGGAGGGGCACACCGGGGAGCTGTTTTTT,CASSLEGHTGELFF
TRBJ1-2,many,TRBV6-5,.,TGTGCCAGCAGTTACGGGGGGGAGTATGGCTACACCTTC,CASSYGGEYGYTF
TRBJ2-5,many,TRBV5-1,TRBD2,TGCGCCAGCAGCTTGGCTGCTAGCGGGAACGTAGAGACCCAGTACTTC,CASSLAASGNVETQYF
TRBJ1-4,.,TRBV5-1,.,TGCGCCAGCAGCTCGGAGACACGGTCTAATGAAAAACTGTTTTTT,CASSSETRSNEKLFF
TRBJ2-7,few,TRBV20-1,TRBD2,TGCAGTGCTAGAGGCGGGAGCGGAGGGGAGCAGTACTTC,CSARGGSGGEQYF
TRBJ2-3,many,TRBV27,.,TGTGCCAGCAGAGAGGGGACAAACACAGATACGCAGTATTTT,CASREGTNTDTQYF
TRBJ2-1,many,TRBV5-1,TRBD2,TGCGCCAGCAGCTTGGGGGTAGCGGGAGGGGATGAGCAGTTCTTC,CASSLGVAGGDEQFF
TRBJ2-5,.,TRBV25-1,.,TGTGCCAGCAGTGAATTAGGGAGGGGGCGGGACCAAGAGACCCAGTACTTC,CASSELGRGRDQETQYF
TRBJ2-7,once,TRBV20-1,.,TGCAGTGCTAGAGAGCTACCAGGCGGGGCTCGAAGAATAGATGAGCAGTACTTC,CSARELPGGARRIDEQYF
TRBJ1-3,.,TRBV5-1,.,TGCGCCAGCGCAGAGCAGGCGGGAAACACCATATATTTT,CASAEQAGNTIYF
TRBJ1-1,many,TRBV7-2,.,TGTGCCAGCAGCTTATACGGAACTAACACTGAAGCTTTCTTT,CASSLYGTNTEAFF
TRBJ1-4,many,TRBV28,.,TGTGCCAGCAGTCCTCTCCGGGGGGCAACTAATGAAAAACTGTTTTTT,CASSPLRGATNEKLFF
TRBJ1-5,few,TRBV15,TRBD1,TGTGCCACCAGCCGCGGCGGACAGGGTTCCCAGCCCCAGCATTTT,CATSRGGQGSQPQHF
TRBJ2-5,many,TRBV20-1,.,TGCAGTGCTAGCCGCCGGGACAGGGCTAGCGGGAGCAGGAAGACCCAGTACTTC,CSASRRDRASGSRKTQYF
TRBJ2-7,few,TRBV5-1,.,TGCGCCAGCTCCACGGACTTATCCTACGAGCAGTACTTC,CASSTDLSYEQYF